This T cell receptor beta chain was found in a study of shared clonotypes between healthy human individuals. Study-level information: Each donor contributed plates that comprised three CD4 naive, three CD4 memory, two CD8 naive and one CD8 memory.

Sequencing was at deep level. TCRdb's table, derived via immunoSEQ multiplex PCR, lists solely in-frame clones and lacks some. This sample has about 2.4 million clones; 85% to 95% occur once, and the top ten carry roughly 0.15%. Whole-study results and caveats: Sorted-subset samples were not fully sequenced, rarefaction indicated. Sampling used blood alone; tissue repertoires probably differ.

There are 11 residues in the CDR3. CDR1 and CDR2 (germline): SGHTS, YDEGEE. Deletions cut 5 bases from V and 9 bases from J, with 11 bases between. As concerns this clone: Its specificity is not known.

The rearrangement links TRBV5-8 to TRBJ1-1, with D maybe TRBD1 (5 bases). The sample taken for sequencing was naive CD4+ T cells sorted from blood. The subset is: CD45RA+ positively selected. This clonotype originated in a man younger than 30 in good health. The CDR3 sequence is CASSSEGKAFF. CDR3 DNA sequence: TGTGCCAGCAGTTCTGAGGGGAAAGCTTTCTTT.